This TCR beta chain derives from a study of radiation and T cells in renal cell carcinoma. The time point was: blood 4 weeks post-SBRT, at nephrectomy. Documented treatment: 15 Gy SBRT to primary tumor, nephrectomy 4 weeks later. Nephrectomy followed 15 Gy stereotactic body radiation by 4 weeks. This renal cell carcinoma was of the clear cell type. The protocol was immunoSEQ multiplex PCR, while the TCRdb copy is restricted to in-frame clones and leaves out a portion. The sample records around 140,000 clones, about 88% being singletons. CDR3 length equals 15 residues. Germline CDR1 PRHDT, CDR2 FYEKMQ (reference sequence). The J segment lost 2 bases and the V segment lost 5 bases, leaving 4 bases of the junction unmatched.

The sample in question was blood, obtained from a patient whose treatment included radiotherapy and nephrectomy. The V call is TRBV13, the J call TRBJ1-1, with 11 bases fitting TRBD1. The sequence came from a woman in her 50s with renal cell carcinoma. The CDR3 is CASSQDRGLNTEAFF. The CDR3 nucleotides read TGTGCCAGCAGCCAGGACAGGGGGCTTAACACTGAAGCTTTCTTT.